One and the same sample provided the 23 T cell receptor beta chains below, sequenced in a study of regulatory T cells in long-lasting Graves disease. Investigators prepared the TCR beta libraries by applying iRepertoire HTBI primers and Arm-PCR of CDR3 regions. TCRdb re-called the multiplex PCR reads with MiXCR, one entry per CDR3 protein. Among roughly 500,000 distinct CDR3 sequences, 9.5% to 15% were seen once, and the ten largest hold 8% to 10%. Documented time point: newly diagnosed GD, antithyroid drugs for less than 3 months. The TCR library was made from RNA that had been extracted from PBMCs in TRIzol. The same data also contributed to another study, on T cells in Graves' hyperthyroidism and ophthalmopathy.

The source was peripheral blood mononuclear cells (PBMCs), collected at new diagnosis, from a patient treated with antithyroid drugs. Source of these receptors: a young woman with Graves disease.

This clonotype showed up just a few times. The CDR3 protein is CASSQGLAGETEQFF. The CDR3 region has the DNA TGTGCCAGCTCTCAAGGACTAGCGGGAGAAACTGAGCAGTTCTTC. This sequence joins TRBV18 and TRBJ2-1, with TRBD2 matching 13 bases. The CDR3 covers 15 residues. In germline, CDR1 is KGHSH, CDR2 LQKENI. Trimming at V came to 6 bases and at J to 9 bases, leaving 8 bases not matched to a gene. The full variable domain, completed using reference TRBV18 and TRBJ2-1, is NAGVMQNPRHLVRRRGQEARLRCSPMKGHSHVYWYRQLPEEGLKFMVYLQKENIIDESGMPKERFSAEFPKEGPSILRIQQVVRGDSAAYFCASSQGLAGETEQFFGPGTRLTVL.

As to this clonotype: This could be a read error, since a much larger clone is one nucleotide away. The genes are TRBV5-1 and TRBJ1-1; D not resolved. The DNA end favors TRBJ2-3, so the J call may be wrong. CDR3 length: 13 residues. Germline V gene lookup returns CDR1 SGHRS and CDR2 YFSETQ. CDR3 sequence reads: CASSLDRVDAQYF. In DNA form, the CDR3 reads TGCGCCAGCAGCTTGGATCGGGTAGATGCGCAGTATTTT.

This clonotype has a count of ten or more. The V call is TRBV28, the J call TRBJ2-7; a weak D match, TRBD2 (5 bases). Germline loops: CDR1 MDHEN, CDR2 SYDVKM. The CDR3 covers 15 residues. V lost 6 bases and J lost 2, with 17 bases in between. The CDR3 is CASSPSGRFPYEQYF. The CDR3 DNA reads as TGTGCCAGCAGCCCTAGTGGGAGATTCCCCTACGAGCAGTACTTC.

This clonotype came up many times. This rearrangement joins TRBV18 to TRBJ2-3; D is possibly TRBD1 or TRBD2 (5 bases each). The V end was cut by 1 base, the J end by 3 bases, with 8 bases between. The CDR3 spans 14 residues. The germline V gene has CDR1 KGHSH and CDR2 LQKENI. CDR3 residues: CASSPQGRTDTQYF. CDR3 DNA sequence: TGTGCCAGCTCACCACAGGGACGGACAGATACGCAGTATTTT.

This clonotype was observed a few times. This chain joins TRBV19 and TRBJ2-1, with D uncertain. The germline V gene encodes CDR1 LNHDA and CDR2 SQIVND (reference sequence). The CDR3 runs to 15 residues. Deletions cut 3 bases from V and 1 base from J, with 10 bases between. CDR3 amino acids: CASSMGISSYNEQFF. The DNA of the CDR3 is TGTGCCAGTAGTATGGGTATCAGTTCCTACAATGAGCAGTTCTTC.

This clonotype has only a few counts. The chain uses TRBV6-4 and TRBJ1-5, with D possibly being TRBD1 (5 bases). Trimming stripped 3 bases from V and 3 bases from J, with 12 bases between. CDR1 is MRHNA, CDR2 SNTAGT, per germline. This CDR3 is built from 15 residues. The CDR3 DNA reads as TGTGCCAGCAGTGATCGTCCAGGGAACAATCAGCCCCAGCATTTT. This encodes CASSDRPGNNQPQHF.

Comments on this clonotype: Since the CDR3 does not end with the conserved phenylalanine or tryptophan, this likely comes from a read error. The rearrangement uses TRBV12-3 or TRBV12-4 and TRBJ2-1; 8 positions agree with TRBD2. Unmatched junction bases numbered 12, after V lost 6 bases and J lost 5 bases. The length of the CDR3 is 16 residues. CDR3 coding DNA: TGTGCCAGCAGGCCGACGTGGCGGGAGGCCCACAATGAGCAGTTCTCC. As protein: CASRPTWREAHNEQFS.

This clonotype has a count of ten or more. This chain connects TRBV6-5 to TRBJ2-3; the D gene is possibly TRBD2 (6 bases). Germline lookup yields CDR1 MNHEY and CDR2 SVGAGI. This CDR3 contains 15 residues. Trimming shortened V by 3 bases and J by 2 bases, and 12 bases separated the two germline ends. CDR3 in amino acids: CASSYVGLNTDTQYF. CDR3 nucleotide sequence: TGTGCCAGCAGTTATGTGGGACTTAACACAGATACGCAGTATTTT.

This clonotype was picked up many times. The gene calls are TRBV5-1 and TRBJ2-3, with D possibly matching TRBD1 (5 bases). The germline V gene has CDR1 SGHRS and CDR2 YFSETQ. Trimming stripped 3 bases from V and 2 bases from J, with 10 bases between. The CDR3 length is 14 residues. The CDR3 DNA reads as TGCGCCAGCAGCTCGACAGACCTCACAGATACGCAGTATTTT. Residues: CASSSTDLTDTQYF.

CDR3 coding DNA: TGTGCCAGCTCACCCCAGCGGGGGAACACCGGGGAGCTGTTTTTT. The encoded protein is CASSPQRGNTGELFF. The chain couples TRBV18 to TRBJ2-2; 7 bases match TRBD2. Losses at the gene ends were 3 bases for V and 1 base for J; bases not matched to a gene: 2. The CDR3 contains 15 residues. CDR1 and CDR2 from the germline V gene are KGHSH and LQKENI.

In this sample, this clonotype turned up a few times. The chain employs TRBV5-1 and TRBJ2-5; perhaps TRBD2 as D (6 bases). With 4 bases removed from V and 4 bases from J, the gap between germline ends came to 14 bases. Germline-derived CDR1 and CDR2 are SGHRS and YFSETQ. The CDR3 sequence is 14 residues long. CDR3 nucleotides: TGCGCCAGCAGCCCTGGAGGGTTCCGAGAGACCCAGTACTTC. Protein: CASSPGGFRETQYF.

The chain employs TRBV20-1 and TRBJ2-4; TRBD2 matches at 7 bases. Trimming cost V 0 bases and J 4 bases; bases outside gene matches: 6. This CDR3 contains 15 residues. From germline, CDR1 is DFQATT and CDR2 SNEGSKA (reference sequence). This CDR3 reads CSARDRGGSKNIQYF. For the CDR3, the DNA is TGCAGTGCTAGAGATCGGGGAGGGTCGAAAAACATTCAGTACTTC.

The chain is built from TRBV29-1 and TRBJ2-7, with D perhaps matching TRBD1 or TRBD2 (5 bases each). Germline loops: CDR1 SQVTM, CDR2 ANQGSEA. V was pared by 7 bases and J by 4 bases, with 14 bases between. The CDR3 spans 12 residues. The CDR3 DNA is TGCAGCGCTCAGGGACGGAAATACGAGCAGTACTTC. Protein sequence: CSAQGRKYEQYF.

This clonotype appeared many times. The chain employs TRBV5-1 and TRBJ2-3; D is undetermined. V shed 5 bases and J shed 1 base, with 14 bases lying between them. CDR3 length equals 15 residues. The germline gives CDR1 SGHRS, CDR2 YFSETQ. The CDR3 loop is CASRGKGIGTDTQYF. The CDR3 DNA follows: TGCGCCAGCAGAGGGAAGGGAATCGGCACAGATACGCAGTATTTT.

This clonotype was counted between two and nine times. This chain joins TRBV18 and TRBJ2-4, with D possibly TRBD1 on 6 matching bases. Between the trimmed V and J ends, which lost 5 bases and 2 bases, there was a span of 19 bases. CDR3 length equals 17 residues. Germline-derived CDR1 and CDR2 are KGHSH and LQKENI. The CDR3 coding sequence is TGTGCCAGCTCAACCTTAACAGGGACGTTAACCAAAAACATTCAGTACTTC. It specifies CASSTLTGTLTKNIQYF.

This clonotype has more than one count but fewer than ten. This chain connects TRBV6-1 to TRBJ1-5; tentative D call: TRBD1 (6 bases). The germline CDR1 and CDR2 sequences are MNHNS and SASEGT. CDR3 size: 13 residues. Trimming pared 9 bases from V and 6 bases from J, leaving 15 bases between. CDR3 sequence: CASYEGVGQPQHF. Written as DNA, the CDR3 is TGTGCCAGTTATGAGGGGGTGGGTCAGCCCCAGCATTTT.

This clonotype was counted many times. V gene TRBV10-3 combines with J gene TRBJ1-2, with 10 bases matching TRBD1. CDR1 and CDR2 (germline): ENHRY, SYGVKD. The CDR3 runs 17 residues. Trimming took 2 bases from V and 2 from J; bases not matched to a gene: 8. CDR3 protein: CAISETNGQGENYGYTF. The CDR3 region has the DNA TGTGCCATCAGTGAGACCAATGGACAGGGGGAGAACTATGGCTACACCTTC.

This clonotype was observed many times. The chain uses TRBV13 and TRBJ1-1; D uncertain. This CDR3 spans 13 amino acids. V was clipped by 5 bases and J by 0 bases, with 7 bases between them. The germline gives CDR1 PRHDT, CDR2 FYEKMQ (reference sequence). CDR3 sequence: CASSARLNTEAFF. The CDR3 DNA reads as TGTGCCAGCAGCGCCCGTCTGAACACTGAAGCTTTCTTT.

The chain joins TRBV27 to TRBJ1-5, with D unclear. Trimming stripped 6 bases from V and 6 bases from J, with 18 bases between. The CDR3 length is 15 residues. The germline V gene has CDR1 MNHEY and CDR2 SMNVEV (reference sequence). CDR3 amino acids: CASSLGGLIRQPQHF. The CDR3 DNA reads TGTGCCAGCAGCTTAGGTGGACTGATCCGTCAGCCCCAGCATTTT.

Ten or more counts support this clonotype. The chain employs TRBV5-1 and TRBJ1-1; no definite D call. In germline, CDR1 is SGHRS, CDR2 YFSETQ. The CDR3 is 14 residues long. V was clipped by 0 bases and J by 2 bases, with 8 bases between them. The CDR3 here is CASSLANRNTEAFF. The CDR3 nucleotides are TGCGCCAGCAGCTTGGCAAACAGAAACACTGAAGCTTTCTTT.

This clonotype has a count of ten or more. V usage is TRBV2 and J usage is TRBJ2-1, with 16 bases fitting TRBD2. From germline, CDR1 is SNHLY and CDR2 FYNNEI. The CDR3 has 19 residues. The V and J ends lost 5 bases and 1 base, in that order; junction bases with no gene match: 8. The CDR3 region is CASSPQGLAGGDSYNEQFF. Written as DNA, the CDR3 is TGTGCCAGCAGTCCCCAGGGACTAGCGGGAGGGGATTCCTACAATGAGCAGTTCTTC.

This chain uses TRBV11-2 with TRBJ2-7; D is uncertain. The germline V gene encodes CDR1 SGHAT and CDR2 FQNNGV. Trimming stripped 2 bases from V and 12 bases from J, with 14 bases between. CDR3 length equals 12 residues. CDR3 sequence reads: CASSLRSRDRYF. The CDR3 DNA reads TGTGCCAGCAGCTTAAGGTCTAGAGATCGGTACTTC. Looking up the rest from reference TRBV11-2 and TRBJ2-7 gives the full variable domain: EAGVAQSPRYKIIEKRQSVAFWCNPISGHATLYWYQQILGQGPKLLIQFQNNGVVDDSQLPKDRFSAERLKGVDSTLKIQPAKLEDSAVYLCASSLRSRDRYFGPGTRLTVT.

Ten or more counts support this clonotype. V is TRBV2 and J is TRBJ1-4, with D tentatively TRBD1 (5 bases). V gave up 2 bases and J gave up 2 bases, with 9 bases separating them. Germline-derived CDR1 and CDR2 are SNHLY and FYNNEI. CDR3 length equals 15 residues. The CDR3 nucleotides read TGTGCCAGCAGTGAATACGAGGGGACTAATGAAAAACTGTTTTTT. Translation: CASSEYEGTNEKLFF.